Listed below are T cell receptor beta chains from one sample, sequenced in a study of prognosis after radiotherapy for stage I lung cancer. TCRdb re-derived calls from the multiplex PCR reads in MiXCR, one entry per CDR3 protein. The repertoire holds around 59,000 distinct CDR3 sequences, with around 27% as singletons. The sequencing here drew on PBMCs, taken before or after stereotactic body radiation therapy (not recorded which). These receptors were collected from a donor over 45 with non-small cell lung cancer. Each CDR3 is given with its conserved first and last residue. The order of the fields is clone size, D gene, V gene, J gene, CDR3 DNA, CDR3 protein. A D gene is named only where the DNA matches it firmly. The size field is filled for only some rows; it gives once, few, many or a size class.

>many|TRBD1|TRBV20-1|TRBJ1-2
TGCAGTGCCAAATCAGGGACAGGTGGTCTTTTCGGCTATGGCTACACCTTC
CSAKSGTGGLFGYGYTF
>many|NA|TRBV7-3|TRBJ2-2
TGTGCCAGCAGACCCGGCCCGGGTGGCGGGGAGCTGTTTTTT
CASRPGPGGGELFF
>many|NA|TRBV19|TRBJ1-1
TGTGCCAGTACCCTCCGTTGGGGAATGGGATTGACTGAAGCTTTCTTT
CASTLRWGMGLTEAFF
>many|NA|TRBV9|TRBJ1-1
TGTGCCAGCAGCGTAGATGGCAATAAGAACACTGAAGCTTTCTTT
CASSVDGNKNTEAFF
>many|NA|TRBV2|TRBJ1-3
TGTGCCAGCAGTGGCGCATGGGGCCTCTCTGGAAACACCATATATTTT
CASSGAWGLSGNTIYF
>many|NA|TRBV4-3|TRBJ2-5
TGCGCCAGCAGCCAAGAGGCGGCGGAATGGGAGACCCAGTACTTC
CASSQEAAEWETQYF
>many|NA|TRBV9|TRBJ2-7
TGTGCCAGCTCCCTGGACGGGGGAGTGAGCTCCTACGAGCAGTACTTC
CASSLDGGVSSYEQYF
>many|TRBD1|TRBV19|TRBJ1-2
TGTGCCAGTAGCCCGGACAGGCTTGGAGGCTACACCTTC
CASSPDRLGGYTF
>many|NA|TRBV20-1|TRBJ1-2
TGCAGTGCTAGATTTGGGGGGGAGCGTGGCTACACCTTC
CSARFGGERGYTF
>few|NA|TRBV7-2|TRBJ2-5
TGTGCCAGCAGTTCTAGACGTCTAGGGGGGGGCCGACAAGAGACCCAGTACTTC
CASSSRRLGGGRQETQYF
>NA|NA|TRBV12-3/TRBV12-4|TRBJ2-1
TGTGCCAGCACCCCCGGGGGCATATCCTACAATGAGCAGTTCTTC
CASTPGGISYNEQFF
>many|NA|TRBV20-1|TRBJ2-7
TGCAGTGCTAGGGATCCCGGCTCCTACGAGCAGTACTTC
CSARDPGSYEQYF
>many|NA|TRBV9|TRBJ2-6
TGTGCCAGCAGCGTAGGTGGGGCCAACGTCCTGACTTTC
CASSVGGANVLTF
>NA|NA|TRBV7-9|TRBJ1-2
TGTGCCAGCAGCTGGGGGGCAGCACAGTGGGGCTACACCTTC
CASSWGAAQWGYTF
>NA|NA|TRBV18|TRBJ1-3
TGTGCCAGCTCACCACCCGACAGGACCGGAAACACCATATATTTT
CASSPPDRTGNTIYF
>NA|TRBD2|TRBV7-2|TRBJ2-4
TGTGCCAGCAGTTCGGGACTAGCTGGCCCGGTCCAGTACTTC
CASSSGLAGPVQYF
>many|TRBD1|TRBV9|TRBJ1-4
TGTGCCAGCAGTACGGGACAGCCTAATGAAAAACTGTTTTTT
CASSTGQPNEKLFF
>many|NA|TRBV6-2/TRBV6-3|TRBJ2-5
TGTGCCAGCAGTTACGTTCTTGGGCGGGCGGAGACCCAGTACTTC
CASSYVLGRAETQYF
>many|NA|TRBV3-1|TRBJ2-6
TGTGCCAGCAACCCGGGGGCTGGGGCCAACGTCCTGACTTTC
CASNPGAGANVLTF
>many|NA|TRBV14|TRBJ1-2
TGTGCCAGCAGCCAAGTCATAAACTATGGCTACACCTTC
CASSQVINYGYTF
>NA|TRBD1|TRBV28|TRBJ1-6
TGTGCCAGCATCTTGCCAACAGGGGGCAGATCACCCCTCCACTTT
CASILPTGGRSPLHF
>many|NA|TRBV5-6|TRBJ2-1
TGTGCCAGCAGCTTGGGACGGACTTACAATGAGCAGTTCTTC
CASSLGRTYNEQFF
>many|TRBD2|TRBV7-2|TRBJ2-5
TGTGCCAGCAGCTTAGAGCGGCGGGGGGAGACCCAGTACTTC
CASSLERRGETQYF
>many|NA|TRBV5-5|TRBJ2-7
TGTGCCAGCAGCTTGGGTGCAGGGGGGCCCTACGAGCAGTACTTC
CASSLGAGGPYEQYF
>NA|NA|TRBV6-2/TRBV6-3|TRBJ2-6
TGTGCCAGCAGTTACTCGAAGCGGGACAGTTCGACTGGGGACAACGTCCTGACTTTC
CASSYSKRDSSTGDNVLTF
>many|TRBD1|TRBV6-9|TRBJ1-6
TGTGCCAGCAGTTCCAGGGACAGGGGGTCTCCCAATTCACCCCTCCACTTT
CASSSRDRGSPNSPLHF
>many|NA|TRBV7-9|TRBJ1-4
TGTGCCGGGCTGACTAATGAAAAACTGTTTTTT
CAGLTNEKLFF
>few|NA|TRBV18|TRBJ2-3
TGTGCCAGCTCACCACTAGAGTCCAGGGGTGCAGATACGCAGTATTTT
CASSPLESRGADTQYF